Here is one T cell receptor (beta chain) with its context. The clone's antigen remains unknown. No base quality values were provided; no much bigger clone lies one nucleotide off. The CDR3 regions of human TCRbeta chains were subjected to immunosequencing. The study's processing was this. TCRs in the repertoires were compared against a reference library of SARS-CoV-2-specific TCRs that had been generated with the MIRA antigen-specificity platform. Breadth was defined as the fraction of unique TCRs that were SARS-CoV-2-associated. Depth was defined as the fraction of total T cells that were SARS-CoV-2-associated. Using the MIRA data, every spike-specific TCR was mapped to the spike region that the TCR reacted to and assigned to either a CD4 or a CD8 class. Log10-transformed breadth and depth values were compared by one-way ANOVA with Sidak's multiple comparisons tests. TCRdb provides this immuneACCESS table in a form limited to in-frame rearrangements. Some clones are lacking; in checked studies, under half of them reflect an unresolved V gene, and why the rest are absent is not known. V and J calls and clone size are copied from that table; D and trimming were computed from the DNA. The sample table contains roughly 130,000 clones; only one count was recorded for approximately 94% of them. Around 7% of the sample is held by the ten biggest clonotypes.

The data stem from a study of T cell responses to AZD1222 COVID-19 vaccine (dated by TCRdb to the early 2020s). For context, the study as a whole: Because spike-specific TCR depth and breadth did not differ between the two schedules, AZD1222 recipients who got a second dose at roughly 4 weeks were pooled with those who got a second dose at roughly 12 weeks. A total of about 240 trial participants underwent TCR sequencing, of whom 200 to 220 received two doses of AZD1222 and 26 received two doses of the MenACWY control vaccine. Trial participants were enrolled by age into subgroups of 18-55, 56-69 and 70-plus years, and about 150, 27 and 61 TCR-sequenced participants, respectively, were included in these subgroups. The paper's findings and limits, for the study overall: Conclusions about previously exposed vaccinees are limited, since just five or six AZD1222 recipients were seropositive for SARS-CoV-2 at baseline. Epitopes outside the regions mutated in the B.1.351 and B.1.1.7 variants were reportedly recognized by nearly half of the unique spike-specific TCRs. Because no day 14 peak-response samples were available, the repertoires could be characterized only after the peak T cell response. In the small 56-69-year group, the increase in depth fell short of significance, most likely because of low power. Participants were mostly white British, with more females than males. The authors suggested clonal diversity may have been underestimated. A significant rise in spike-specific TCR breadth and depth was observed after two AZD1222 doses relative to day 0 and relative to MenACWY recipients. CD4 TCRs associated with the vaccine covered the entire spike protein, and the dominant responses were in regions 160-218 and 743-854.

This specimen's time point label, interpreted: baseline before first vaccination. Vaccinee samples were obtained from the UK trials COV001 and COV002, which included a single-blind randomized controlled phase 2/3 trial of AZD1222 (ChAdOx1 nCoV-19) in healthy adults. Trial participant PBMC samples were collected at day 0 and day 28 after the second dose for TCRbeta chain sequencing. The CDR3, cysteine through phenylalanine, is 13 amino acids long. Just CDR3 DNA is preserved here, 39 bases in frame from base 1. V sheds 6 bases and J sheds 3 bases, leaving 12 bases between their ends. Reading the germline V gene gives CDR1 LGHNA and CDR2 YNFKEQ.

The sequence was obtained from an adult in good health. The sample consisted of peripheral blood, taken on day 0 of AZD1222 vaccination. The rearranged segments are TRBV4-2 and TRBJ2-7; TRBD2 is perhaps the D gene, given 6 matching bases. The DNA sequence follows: TGTGCCAGCAGGGGAGGCCTTTTCTACGAGCAGTACTTC. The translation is CASRGGLFYEQYF.